The next 31 T cell receptor beta chains were all read from a single sample in a study of blood T cell repertoires in COVID-19 (dated by TCRdb to the early 2020s). Library preparation employed the immunoSEQ multiplex PCR assay. The source is immuneACCESS, and TCRdb retained only in-frame sequences with V and J called. Part of the clones is not carried over; for the studies checked, unresolved V genes explain less than half of this, and the remainder is unexplained. In this sample the table shows around 280,000 clones, about nine tenths of which occur a single time. The ten largest clonotypes hold 1.7% of the sample. The material sequenced was PBMCs or T cells enriched from blood (not recorded which). The receptors derive from a middle-aged woman who had recovered from COVID-19.

The J gene is TRBJ1-2, the V gene TRBV5-6; 9 bases are a match to TRBD1. CDR1 is SGHDT and CDR2 is YYEEEE in the germline V gene. J lost 6 bases, V lost 3 bases, and 3 bases had no gene match. The CDR3 consists of 13 residues. In nucleotides, the CDR3 is TGTGCCAGCAGCTCGGGACAGGGTGATGGCTACACCTTC. Residues: CASSSGQGDGYTF.

The chain is built from TRBV5-6 and TRBJ1-1; TRBD1 agrees at 7 bases. This CDR3 spans 13 amino acids. Trimming cost V 4 bases and J 9 bases; bases outside gene matches: 9. CDR1 and CDR2 (germline): SGHDT, YYEEEE. The CDR3 DNA follows: TGTGCCAGCAGCCGCGCCGGGACAGAACAAGCTTTCTTT. Translating gives CASSRAGTEQAFF.

This clone has only one observation. The genes are TRBV2 and TRBJ2-1; a weak D match, TRBD2 (6 bases). The CDR3 loop spans 12 amino acids. From germline, CDR1 is SNHLY and CDR2 FYNNEI. Trimming removed 11 bases from V and 8 bases from J, with 16 bases in between. The CDR3 loop reads CASQTGEDEQFF. The CDR3 DNA reads TGTGCCTCTCAAACTGGGGAGGATGAGCAGTTCTTC.

The CDR3 is CASSLGGDLLQFF. For the CDR3, the DNA is TGTGCCAGCAGCCTCGGGGGAGATTTGTTACAGTTCTTC. V is TRBV12-3 or TRBV12-4 and J is TRBJ2-1, with D possibly being TRBD2 (6 bases). This CDR3 is built from 13 residues. Deletions cut 6 bases from V and 13 bases from J, with 19 bases between.

The chain is built from TRBV19 and TRBJ2-7; maybe TRBD2 (5 bases). This CDR3 has 15 amino acids. With 2 bases removed from V and 0 bases from J, the gap between germline ends came to 11 bases. Germline assignment: CDR1 LNHDA and CDR2 SQIVND (reference sequence). The CDR3 DNA reads as TGTGCCAGTAGTATAATCGCGGGTGACTCCTACGAGCAGTACTTC. Protein sequence: CASSIIAGDSYEQYF.

This chain links TRBV9 with TRBJ2-5; 10 nucleotides align to TRBD2. This CDR3 is 17 amino acids long. The junction had 5 bases not matched to a gene; V was cut back by 0 bases and J by 0 bases. The V gene's germline CDR1 is SGDLS and CDR2 YYNGEE. CDR3 in amino acids: CASSVGLAGAYQETQYF. As DNA, the CDR3 is TGTGCCAGCAGCGTAGGGCTAGCGGGAGCGTACCAAGAGACCCAGTACTTC.

The J gene is TRBJ2-5, the V gene TRBV5-1, with 7 bases identical to TRBD1. Germline V gene sequence: CDR1 SGHRS, CDR2 YFSETQ. The CDR3 runs 18 residues. The ends lost 3 bases at V and 5 bases at J; junction bases unmatched: 19. The CDR3 coding sequence is TGCGCCAGCAGCTCCAGTCGTACCGGACAGGTGGATTGGGAGACCCAGTACTTC. Amino acids: CASSSSRTGQVDWETQYF.

V is TRBV11-3 and J is TRBJ2-1; D might be TRBD2 (7 bases). CDR3 length: 16 residues. CDR1 is SGHNT and CDR2 is YENEEA in the germline V gene. Trimming removed 5 bases from V and 4 bases from J, with 18 bases in between. The CDR3 nucleotides read TGTGCCAGCAGCACGGGGGGCCCCATGGAATACAATGAGCAGTTCTTC. It encodes CASSTGGPMEYNEQFF.

The gene calls are TRBV11-2 and TRBJ2-2; possible D gene TRBD2, 5 bases. With 2 bases removed from V and 3 bases from J, the gap between germline ends came to 7 bases. This CDR3 is 14 amino acids long. Germline V gene lookup returns CDR1 SGHAT and CDR2 FQNNGV. The CDR3 region has the DNA TGTGCCAGCAGCTTACAGCGGCACACCGGGGAGCTGTTTTTT. As protein: CASSLQRHTGELFF.

V and J are TRBV7-3 and TRBJ2-1; no definite D call. CDR1 is SGHTA, CDR2 FQGTGA, per germline. This CDR3 comprises 14 residues. V was pared by 3 bases and J by 6 bases, with 12 bases between. CDR3 DNA sequence: TGTGCCAGCAGCTTCTCCGGGTATCGCAATGAGCAGTTCTTC. It codes for CASSFSGYRNEQFF.

The rearrangement joins TRBV6-2 or TRBV6-3 to TRBJ1-1; a weak D match, TRBD1 (6 bases). The CDR3 is 14 amino acids. Germline V gene sequence: CDR1 MNHEY, CDR2 SVGEGT. Trimming cost V 6 bases and J 1 base, with 12 bases left between them. This CDR3 is CASSRTAWNTEAFF. DNA of the CDR3: TGTGCCAGCAGCCGGACAGCGTGGAACACTGAAGCTTTCTTT.

The chain links TRBV4-1 to TRBJ2-7; 7 bases align to TRBD2. Germline values: CDR1 MGHRA, CDR2 YSYEKL. This CDR3 is built from 15 residues. V shed 0 bases, J shed 5 bases, and the junction held 7 bases outside the gene matches. The CDR3 DNA sequence: TGCGCCAGCAGCCAAGAGGGCCGCGGGAGTAACGAGCAGTACTTC. This translates into CASSQEGRGSNEQYF.

The chain joins TRBV6-4 to TRBJ1-1, with a tentative D call TRBD1 (6 bases). Germline V CDR1 and CDR2: MRHNA, SNTAGT. V was trimmed by 2 bases and J by 4 bases, leaving 8 bases between them. The CDR3 spans 13 residues. CDR3 sequence reads: CASSDQGGTEAFF. CDR3 DNA: TGTGCCAGCAGTGACCAAGGGGGCACTGAAGCTTTCTTT.

The chain couples TRBV19 to TRBJ2-1, with 10 nucleotides matching TRBD2. V was pared by 6 bases and J by 2 bases, with 16 bases of the junction left unmatched. Looked up from germline, CDR1 is LNHDA and CDR2 is SQIVND (reference sequence). CDR3 size: 19 residues. CDR3 nucleotides: TGTGCCAGTAGACCCCAACGTGGGGTAGCGGGGGGAACCTACAATGAGCAGTTCTTC. Protein: CASRPQRGVAGGTYNEQFF.

The chain combines TRBV27 with TRBJ1-5, with TRBD1 as a possible D gene (6 bases). This CDR3 region has 16 residues. Germline lookup yields CDR1 MNHEY and CDR2 SMNVEV (reference sequence). Trimming left V 2 bases short and J 5 bases short, with 16 bases between. The CDR3 protein is CASSLRFGGAHQPQHF. The CDR3 DNA sequence: TGTGCCAGCAGTTTAAGGTTTGGGGGCGCGCATCAGCCCCAGCATTTT.

The rearrangement joins TRBV19 to TRBJ1-1, with 9 nucleotides matching TRBD1. Germline V gene sequence: CDR1 LNHDA, CDR2 SQIVND (reference sequence). This CDR3 is 15 amino acids long. V dropped 7 bases and J dropped 3; count of bases not matched to a gene: 9. CDR3 region: CASKGTGLFYTEAFF. The CDR3 coding sequence is TGTGCCAGTAAGGGGACAGGGTTATTTTACACTGAAGCTTTCTTT.

The rearrangement joins TRBV6-4 to TRBJ1-2; a weak D match, TRBD1 (6 bases). V shed 6 bases and J shed 4 bases, with 15 bases lying between them. CDR1 and CDR2 from the germline V gene are MRHNA and SNTAGT. The CDR3 spans 14 residues. CDR3 DNA: TGTGCCAGCAGGCAAGACAGGACGGGCTATGGCTACACCTTC. Translation gives CASRQDRTGYGYTF.

Only one count was recorded for this clone. The V and J genes are TRBV14 and TRBJ2-1; the D is unclear. CDR1 SGHDN and CDR2 FVKESK come from the germline V gene. The CDR3 sequence is 16 residues long. The V gene lost 2 bases and the J gene lost 4 bases, with 15 bases spanning the gap. The CDR3 DNA sequence: TGTGCCAGCAGCCAACATATCGGGTTCCGGTACAATGAGCAGTTCTTC. Amino acid sequence: CASSQHIGFRYNEQFF.

The chain has TRBV7-9 and TRBJ1-4, with D perhaps matching TRBD1 (5 bases). The CDR3 totals 15 residues. Trimming took 0 bases from V and 5 from J, leaving 10 bases between them. Germline V gene lookup returns CDR1 SEHNR and CDR2 FQNEAQ (reference sequence). The chain's CDR3 is CASSLAGPGNEKLFF. The CDR3 region has the DNA TGTGCCAGCAGCTTAGCAGGGCCAGGGAATGAAAAACTGTTTTTT.

This clone was seen a single time. The CDR3 spells CASSRWGDSLSGNTIYF. In nucleotides, the CDR3 is TGTGCCAGCAGCCGATGGGGGGACAGCCTCTCTGGAAACACCATATATTTT. The J gene is TRBJ1-3, the V gene TRBV7-9; 7 bases agree with TRBD1. The V segment lost 5 bases and the J segment 0 bases; nucleotides outside the gene matches: 10. CDR3 length equals 17 residues. Germline loops: CDR1 SEHNR, CDR2 FQNEAQ (reference sequence).

The CDR3 spells CASSSLAGGYNEQFF. Here the CDR3 DNA reads TGTGCCAGCAGTTCTCTAGCGGGGGGCTACAATGAGCAGTTCTTC. The chain carries TRBV6-5 and TRBJ2-1; 11 nucleotides line up with TRBD2. CDR1 MNHEY and CDR2 SVGAGI come from the germline V gene. Unmatched junction bases numbered 2, after V lost 4 bases and J lost 3 bases. The CDR3 has 15 residues.

The rearrangement links TRBV5-4 to TRBJ2-5, with TRBD2 matching 9 bases. Germline V gene lookup returns CDR1 SGHNT and CDR2 YYREEE (reference sequence). With 1 base clipped from V and 1 base from J, the junction kept 2 bases outside the gene matches. The CDR3 runs to 15 residues. CDR3: CASSLLAGRQETQYF. The CDR3 region has the DNA TGTGCCAGCAGCTTGCTAGCGGGACGCCAAGAGACCCAGTACTTC.

This clone was counted a single time. The V and J genes are TRBV9 and TRBJ2-6; a weak D match, TRBD2 (5 bases). V was shortened by 3 bases and J by 0 bases, with 7 bases between the two germline ends. Germline V gene lookup returns CDR1 SGDLS and CDR2 YYNGEE. This CDR3 has 15 amino acids. For the CDR3, the DNA is TGTGCCAGCAGCGGGGGAGACTCTGGGGCCAACGTCCTGACTTTC. Translating it yields CASSGGDSGANVLTF.

This rearrangement joins TRBV25-1 to TRBJ1-2, with no clear D. Germline assignment: CDR1 MGHDK and CDR2 SYGVNS. Trimming pared 0 bases from V and 6 bases from J, leaving 17 bases between. This CDR3 comprises 16 residues. CDR3 loop: CASSEYIGGPENGYTF. The CDR3 bases are TGTGCCAGCAGTGAATATATTGGTGGGCCAGAAAATGGCTACACCTTC.

The chain links TRBV4-1 to TRBJ2-1, with 7 bases fitting TRBD2. The ends lost 1 base at V and 2 bases at J; junction bases unmatched: 8. Germline lookup yields CDR1 MGHRA and CDR2 YSYEKL. The CDR3 runs 17 residues. CDR3 sequence: CASSQAGTTLTYNEQFF. CDR3 nucleotides: TGCGCCAGCAGCCAAGCCGGGACTACCCTTACCTACAATGAGCAGTTCTTC.

The chain joins TRBV19 to TRBJ1-2; a weak D match, TRBD1 (5 bases). Trimming pared 7 bases from V and 5 bases from J, leaving 14 bases between. The CDR3 runs to 13 residues. The germline V gene encodes CDR1 LNHDA and CDR2 SQIVND (reference sequence). The CDR3 here is CASTHSTAYGYTF. CDR3 nucleotide sequence: TGTGCCAGTACCCATTCGACAGCTTATGGCTACACCTTC.

The genes are TRBV9 and TRBJ2-3, with 10 bases identical to TRBD2. V lost 3 bases, J lost 4 bases, and 8 bases stayed unmatched. The germline V gene has CDR1 SGDLS and CDR2 YYNGEE. This CDR3 contains 16 residues. The CDR3 DNA is TGTGCCAGCAGCGAGCCCAGCGGGAGGGCCGCAGATACGCAGTATTTT. Amino acid sequence: CASSEPSGRAADTQYF. The complete variable domain, with remaining parts taken from reference TRBV9 and TRBJ2-3, reads DSGVTQTPKHLITATGQRVTLRCSPRSGDLSVYWYQQSLDQGLQFLIQYYNGEERAKGNILERFSAQQFPDLHSELNLSSLELGDSALYFCASSEPSGRAADTQYFGPGTRLTVL.

The CDR3 sequence is CASSLSGGATNEKLFF. For the CDR3, the DNA is TGTGCCAGCAGCTTGTCCGGGGGAGCAACTAATGAAAAACTGTTTTTT. The chain recombines TRBV5-4 with TRBJ1-4; possibly TRBD1 for D (5 bases). Trimming stripped 1 base from V and 0 bases from J, with 10 bases between. From germline, CDR1 is SGHNT and CDR2 YYREEE (reference sequence). The CDR3 loop spans 16 amino acids.

The chain joins TRBV5-6 to TRBJ1-2; the D is unclear. The V end lost 0 bases, the J end lost 0 bases, and 15 bases lay between the germline ends. Germline V gives CDR1 SGHDT, CDR2 YYEEEE. This CDR3 region has 17 residues. The CDR3 protein is CASSLGGPSLSNYGYTF. CDR3 coding DNA: TGTGCCAGCAGCTTGGGCGGGCCGAGCCTTTCTAACTATGGCTACACCTTC.

This clone has more than one count but fewer than ten. The genes are TRBV11-3 and TRBJ2-7; a possible D gene is TRBD1 (8 bases). Germline V gene sequence: CDR1 SGHNT, CDR2 YENEEA. Deletions cut 5 bases from V and 7 bases from J, with 18 bases between. CDR3 length equals 14 residues. In nucleotides, the CDR3 is TGTGCCAGCAGCCGGACAGGGACTACGAGAGAGCAGTACTTC. Translated, it gives CASSRTGTTREQYF.

The chain uses TRBV5-4 and TRBJ1-1; tentative D call: TRBD1 (6 bases). Germline assignment: CDR1 SGHNT and CDR2 YYREEE (reference sequence). The CDR3 is made up of 17 amino acids. The V and J ends lost 0 bases and 0 bases respectively, with 15 bases between them. This CDR3 is CASSLDKQGVMNTEAFF. The CDR3 DNA reads TGTGCCAGCAGCTTGGATAAACAGGGAGTCATGAACACTGAAGCTTTCTTT.